These 10 T cell receptor beta chains were sequenced from one sample in a study of shared clonotypes between healthy human individuals. Repertoires were generated with immunoSEQ multiplex PCR, while TCRdb's copy carries only in-frame clones and drops some. This table holds some 450,000 clones, approximately 80% found once. The specimen sequenced was PBMCs. These receptors all stem from a woman aged 40 to 55 in good health. Some clones in this sample may be carry-over from other donors' samples.

The J gene is TRBJ2-1, the V gene TRBV6-1, with D possibly being TRBD2 (6 bases). Trimming stripped 8 bases from V and 3 bases from J, with 11 bases between. This CDR3 has 13 amino acids. Germline V lookup: CDR1 MNHNS, CDR2 SASEGT. In nucleotides, the CDR3 is TGTGCCAGCGGGCAGGACTACTACAATGAGCAGTTCTTC. This gives the protein CASGQDYYNEQFF.

The chain couples TRBV25-1 to TRBJ2-5; TRBD2 might be the D (6 bases). Germline CDR1 reads MGHDK; CDR2 reads SYGVNS. The CDR3 has 15 amino acids. V lost 3 bases to trimming and J lost 5 bases, with 16 bases between them. CDR3 nucleotide sequence: TGTGCCAGCAGTGACGTTGGGACTGCGGCGGAGACCCAGTACTTC. It is translated as CASSDVGTAAETQYF.

The rearrangement links TRBV29-1 to TRBJ1-4, with TRBD1 as a possible D gene (6 bases). The CDR3 contains 13 residues. V lost 3 bases and J lost 8, with 13 bases in between. Germline CDR1 and CDR2: SQVTM and ANQGSEA. CDR3 nucleotides: TGCAGCGTTGACGGGGGGGCTGGGGAAAAACTGTTTTTT. Translating gives CSVDGGAGEKLFF.

This clone was counted between two and nine times. This chain uses TRBV6-1 with TRBJ2-1; 9 bases match TRBD2. This CDR3 has 15 residues. V shed 8 bases, J shed 8 bases, and the junction held 13 bases outside the gene matches. Germline V CDR1 and CDR2: MNHNS, SASEGT. CDR3 in amino acids: CASASGAGGPYEQFF. CDR3 in DNA: TGTGCCAGCGCCTCCGGGGCGGGAGGGCCCTATGAGCAGTTCTTC.

The V call is TRBV6-1, the J call TRBJ1-2, with 8 bases identical to TRBD1. This CDR3 comprises 14 residues. The germline V gene encodes CDR1 MNHNS and CDR2 SASEGT. The ends lost 6 bases at V and 1 base at J; junction bases unmatched: 4. The CDR3 DNA is TGTGCCAGCAGACTAGGACAGGGTAACTATGGCTACACCTTC. Translated, it gives CASRLGQGNYGYTF.

The chain links TRBV27 to TRBJ2-5; perhaps TRBD1 as D (6 bases). V was pared by 5 bases and J by 5 bases, with 18 bases between. This CDR3 has 15 residues. Looked up from germline, CDR1 is MNHEY and CDR2 is SMNVEV (reference sequence). The CDR3 spells CASSPRAGARETQYF. The CDR3, as DNA: TGTGCCAGCAGTCCCCGGGCAGGGGCCCGCGAGACCCAGTACTTC.

This clone was found a few times. The CDR3 region has the DNA TGTGCCAGCAGCAAGGGACAGCAGCCCCAGCATTTT. Amino acid sequence: CASSKGQQPQHF. The V gene is TRBV2, the J gene TRBJ1-5; 7 bases map to TRBD1. Germline CDR1 is SNHLY and CDR2 is FYNNEI. The CDR3 totals 12 residues. The ends lost 6 bases at V and 7 bases at J; junction bases unmatched: 3.

The chain links TRBV19 to TRBJ2-5; 11 bases agree with TRBD2. Per germline, CDR1 LNHDA and CDR2 SQIVND (reference sequence). Unmatched junction bases numbered 13, after V lost 9 bases and J lost 1 base. The CDR3 consists of 17 residues. The CDR3 DNA reads as TGTGCCAGCTCATCGCGAGGACTAGCGGGCCTCCAAGAGACCCAGTACTTC. Amino acid sequence: CASSSRGLAGLQETQYF. The variable domain in full, with the rest retrieved from reference TRBV19 and TRBJ2-5, is DGGITQSPKYLFRKEGQNVTLSCEQNLNHDAMYWYRQDPGQGLRLIYYSQIVNDFQKGDIAEGYSVSREKKESFPLTVTSAQKNPTAFYLCASSSRGLAGLQETQYFGPGTRLLVL.

The chain recombines TRBV19 with TRBJ2-5; TRBD2 matches 12 bases. The junction had 12 bases not matched to a gene; V was cut back by 5 bases and J by 2 bases. Germline values: CDR1 LNHDA, CDR2 SQIVND (reference sequence). The CDR3 spans 18 residues. The CDR3 reads CASSPRLRTSGIQETQYF. The CDR3 DNA is TGTGCCAGTAGTCCCCGTTTGAGGACTAGCGGGATTCAAGAGACCCAGTACTTC.

This clone was seen only once. At one end the junction does not follow the germline gene, possibly because of a read error. DNA for the CDR3: TGTGCCAGCAGCCCCAGGAACAACGGGGAGCTGTTTTTT. Protein sequence: CASSPRNNGELFF. The rearrangement links TRBV7-6 to TRBJ2-2, with D unclear. There are 13 residues in the CDR3. Germline CDR1 reads SGHVS; CDR2 reads FNYEAQ.